This T cell receptor beta chain was captured by sequencing in a study of CD8 T cells in Susac syndrome. About this clonotype itself: What it binds is not known.

Random hexamers served to reverse transcribe roughly 0.45 to 1 ug RNA. The method of amplification for TCR beta CDR3 was immunoSEQ multiplex PCR, covering 54 Vbeta and 13 Jbeta. One entry per CDR3 protein, called by TCRdb with MiXCR from the immunoSEQ multiplex PCR reads. The sample consists of fewer than 250,000 distinct CDR3 sequences, about 93% of them appearing once. CDR1 and CDR2 (germline): MNHNS, SASEGT. The CDR3 loop spans 12 amino acids. TCR beta sequencing covered blood CD8+ and CD4+ T cells. Negative isolation was used for CD8+ and CD4+ T cells, and FACS enrichment was applied to TEMRA cells. Whole-study results and caveats: Only a relatively small number of individuals were included in the TCR sequencing and HLA analysis.

Source material: CD8+ T cells from PBMCs. This TCR was recovered from a human donor with multiple sclerosis. V usage is TRBV6-1 and J usage is TRBJ1-2, with no clear D. The CDR3 reads CAIPGTSYGYTF. The CDR3 DNA is TGTGCGATTCCCGGCACCAGCTATGGCTACACCTTC.